The 6 T cell receptor beta chains in this list originate from one sample, sequenced in a study of cytomegalovirus exposure and HLA in healthy donors. The PCR ran on 60 Vbeta and 13 Jbeta primers. Libraries were prepared by immunoSEQ multiplex PCR; TCRdb keeps only in-frame clonotypes and omits some of them. The table lists some 120,000 clones, about 72% of them singletons, with over 1.5% in the top ten. Specimen: PBMCs. The receptors shown here come from a man in his thirties or forties in good health and CMV-seropositive.

The gene calls are TRBV6-6 and TRBJ1-3; D is unclear. The V and J ends lost 2 bases and 2 bases respectively, with 13 bases between them. This CDR3 contains 16 residues. CDR1 MNHNY and CDR2 SVGAGI come from the germline V gene (reference sequence). The CDR3 spells CASSYPNSGTGNTIYF. For the CDR3, the DNA is TGTGCCAGCAGTTACCCCAATTCGGGGACTGGAAACACCATATATTTT.

This clone has only a few counts. V is TRBV4-3 and J is TRBJ2-6, with D tentatively TRBD2 (6 bases). Per germline, CDR1 LGHNA and CDR2 YSLEER. V was shortened by 0 bases and J by 3 bases, with 9 bases between the two germline ends. This CDR3 spans 16 amino acids. CDR3 coding DNA: TGCGCCAGCAGCCAAGATACGGGGGTTGGGGCCAACGTCCTGACTTTC. As protein: CASSQDTGVGANVLTF.

Notes on this clone: The junction shows a germline mismatch at one end, possibly a read error. The chain recombines TRBV19 with TRBJ2-3; 9 bases agree with TRBD2. There are 15 residues in the CDR3. Germline V gene lookup returns CDR1 LNHDA and CDR2 SQIVND (reference sequence). For the CDR3, the DNA is TGTGCCAGTAGTATTGGACTAGCGTCTGCAGATGCGCAGTATTTT. Translated: CASSIGLASADAQYF.

With regard to this clone: At one end, the junction sequence differs from germline, possibly due to a read error. The chain recombines TRBV5-1 with TRBJ1-5, with a possible D match to TRBD1 (6 bases). The CDR3 sequence is 15 residues long. CDR1 is SGHRS and CDR2 is YFSETQ in the germline V gene. The CDR3 protein is CASSLQGLSDQPQHF. In DNA, the CDR3 is TGCGCCAGCAGCTTGCAGGGGCTTAGCGATCAGCCCCAGCATTTT.

The chain joins TRBV2 to TRBJ2-3; D unclear. This CDR3 has 12 amino acids. V shed 6 bases and J shed 4 bases, with 8 bases lying between them. The germline V gene encodes CDR1 SNHLY and CDR2 FYNNEI. CDR3 loop: CASSVGADTQYF. The CDR3, as DNA: TGTGCCAGCAGCGTGGGCGCAGATACGCAGTATTTT.

This chain joins TRBV5-1 and TRBJ1-5, with 7 nucleotides matching TRBD1. The V and J ends lost 1 base and 2 bases, in that order; junction bases with no gene match: 3. Germline V CDR1 and CDR2: SGHRS, YFSETQ. The CDR3 spans 15 residues. In DNA form, the CDR3 reads TGCGCCAGCAGCTTGTATACAGGGGGCAATCAGCCCCAGCATTTT. Translated: CASSLYTGGNQPQHF.